These 14 T cell receptor beta chains share one sample of origin, sequenced in a study of blood T cell repertoires in COVID-19. Measured with immunoSEQ multiplex PCR; TCRdb has only the in-frame clones, and not every one. Of 210,000 or so clones in the sample, approximately 80% were seen once. Sample: PBMCs or T cells enriched from blood (not recorded which). These receptors came from a man between 25 and 39 years old with acute COVID-19.

The chain combines TRBV30 with TRBJ2-3; D gene ambiguous. V gave up 1 base and J gave up 0 bases, with 5 bases separating them. Germline V lookup: CDR1 GTSNPN, CDR2 SVGIG (reference sequence). The CDR3 consists of 13 residues. CDR3 protein: CAWSDGSTDTQYF. For the CDR3, the DNA is TGTGCCTGGAGTGACGGTAGCACAGATACGCAGTATTTT.

V gene TRBV5-1 combines with J gene TRBJ2-5, with TRBD1 matching 8 bases. This CDR3 contains 15 residues. Trimming cost V 4 bases and J 4 bases; bases outside gene matches: 9. Germline V lookup: CDR1 SGHRS, CDR2 YFSETQ. CDR3 bases: TGCGCCAGCAGCCTGACCAGGACAGGGATAGAGACCCAGTACTTC. This codes for CASSLTRTGIETQYF.

The chain links TRBV11-2 to TRBJ2-1; D ambiguous. The CDR3 length is 11 residues. Germline loops: CDR1 SGHAT, CDR2 FQNNGV. Trimming took off 1 base at V and 10 bases at J, with 5 bases between the two ends. CDR3 loop: CASSLVEEQFF. CDR3 nucleotides: TGTGCCAGCAGCTTAGTAGAAGAGCAGTTCTTC.

The J gene is TRBJ1-4, the V gene TRBV15; D gene unclear. The CDR3 length is 15 residues. V lost 1 base to trimming and J lost 4 bases, with 10 bases between them. Germline values: CDR1 LNHNV, CDR2 YYDKDF (reference sequence). The CDR3, as DNA: TGTGCCACCAGCAGAGGGGAGACTCTTAATGAAAAACTGTTTTTT. Encoded protein: CATSRGETLNEKLFF.

The chain joins TRBV12-5 to TRBJ1-2; tentatively, D is TRBD1 (5 bases). Trimming shortened V by 0 bases and J by 5 bases, and 16 bases separated the two germline ends. The CDR3 loop spans 16 amino acids. Looked up from germline, CDR1 is LGHNT and CDR2 is FRNRAP. CDR3 in amino acids: CASGLVPEGYSYGYTF. The DNA for the CDR3 is TGTGCTAGTGGTTTGGTGCCGGAGGGGTATAGTTATGGCTACACCTTC. Complete variable domain (other parts from reference TRBV12-5 and TRBJ1-2): DARVTQTPRHKVTEMGQEVTMRCQPILGHNTVFWYRQTMMQGLELLAYFRNRAPLDDSGMPKDRFSAEMPDATLATLKIQPSEPRDSAVYFCASGLVPEGYSYGYTFGSGTRLTVV.

The chain links TRBV7-2 to TRBJ2-7; 13 bases are shared with TRBD2. Trimming at V came to 3 bases and at J to 6 bases, leaving 8 bases not matched to a gene. Looked up from germline, CDR1 is SGHTA and CDR2 is FQGNSA. This CDR3 contains 16 residues. CDR3 sequence (DNA): TGTGCCAGCAGCTTGGGACTAGCGGGAAGGGGCCCCGAGCAGTACTTC. Protein sequence: CASSLGLAGRGPEQYF.

The chain joins TRBV5-4 to TRBJ2-4; D unclear. Looked up from germline, CDR1 is SGHNT and CDR2 is YYREEE (reference sequence). The CDR3 is made up of 12 amino acids. V lost 2 bases and J lost 10, with 10 bases in between. The CDR3 bases are TGTGCCAGCAGCTTCTCGTCGGGTATTCAGTACTTC. Translating gives CASSFSSGIQYF.

The chain combines TRBV11-2 with TRBJ1-1; a possible D gene is TRBD1 (5 bases). V shed 5 bases and J shed 0 bases, with 10 bases lying between them. The CDR3 consists of 14 residues. CDR1 and CDR2 from the germline V gene are SGHAT and FQNNGV. This CDR3 reads CASSQGLLNTEAFF. For the CDR3, the DNA is TGTGCCAGCAGCCAGGGACTGCTGAACACTGAAGCTTTCTTT.

V usage is TRBV6-5 and J usage is TRBJ1-4; D is unclear. Germline CDR1 reads MNHEY; CDR2 reads SVGAGI. The V and J ends lost 6 bases and 7 bases respectively, with 6 bases between them. The CDR3 runs to 11 residues. CDR3 in amino acids: CASSKSEKLFF. The CDR3 DNA reads TGTGCCAGCAGCAAGAGTGAAAAACTGTTTTTT.

The CDR3 DNA reads TGTGCCAGCAGCTTAGGAGGGACTTTGAACACTGAAGCTTTCTTT. It codes for CASSLGGTLNTEAFF. The rearrangement joins TRBV7-2 to TRBJ1-1; tentative D call: TRBD1 (5 bases). This CDR3 is 15 amino acids long. The germline V gene encodes CDR1 SGHTA and CDR2 FQGNSA. Trimming pared 1 base from V and 0 bases from J, leaving 9 bases between.

This rearrangement joins TRBV27 to TRBJ1-3, with 7 bases that match TRBD1. Germline V gene sequence: CDR1 MNHEY, CDR2 SMNVEV (reference sequence). J was trimmed by 0 bases and V by 4 bases; bases with no gene match: 3. The CDR3 runs 15 residues. The CDR3 protein is CASSSQGTSGNTIYF. In nucleotides, the CDR3 is TGTGCCAGCAGTTCACAGGGGACCTCTGGAAACACCATATATTTT.

The chain has TRBV7-9 and TRBJ1-2; 7 nucleotides agree with TRBD1. Trimming removed 5 bases from V and 8 bases from J; junction bases left unmatched: 11. There are 14 residues in the CDR3. Germline V lookup: CDR1 SEHNR, CDR2 FQNEAQ (reference sequence). The CDR3 region is CASSPTGELGGYTF. CDR3 DNA: TGTGCCAGCAGCCCTACAGGGGAACTTGGCGGCTACACCTTC.

This chain joins TRBV19 and TRBJ1-5; no reliable D call. Germline values: CDR1 LNHDA, CDR2 SQIVND (reference sequence). This CDR3 has 14 residues. The V and J ends lost 6 bases and 1 base respectively, with 10 bases between them. This chain's CDR3 is CASSRPGSNQPQHF. CDR3 coding DNA: TGTGCCAGTAGCCGTCCGGGAAGCAATCAGCCCCAGCATTTT.

This clone came up once. The chain carries TRBV7-7 and TRBJ2-2; 9 bases agree with TRBD2. CDR3 length equals 18 residues. After removal of 6 bases from V and 2 bases from J, the junction contained 13 bases not matched to a gene. The germline V gene encodes CDR1 SSHAT and CDR2 FNYEAQ (reference sequence). For the CDR3, the DNA is TGTGCCAGCAGATCAACCCCCTCAGCGGGGGGAAACACCGGGGAGCTGTTTTTT. This sequence encodes CASRSTPSAGGNTGELFF.